What follows are 15 T cell receptor beta chains derived from one specimen sequenced in a study of blood T cells in healthy people across ages. Combining a sample-barcoded 5' primer with a J-beta primer mix, a second PCR ran for roughly 7 to 12 cycles. TCRdb reprocessed the 5' RACE reads with MiXCR, giving one entry per CDR3 protein. The sample consists of fewer than 800,000 distinct CDR3 sequences, around 25% of them appearing once. Another study also made use of these data, one on T cells of mothers and their children.

What was sequenced was blood. The receptors were sampled from a boy aged 10-17 years in good health.

V gene TRBV20-1 combines with J gene TRBJ2-1; no clear D gene. Per germline, CDR1 DFQATT and CDR2 SNEGSKA (reference sequence). This CDR3 is 10 amino acids long. Trimming shortened V by 4 bases and J by 5 bases, and 3 bases separated the two germline ends. Here the CDR3 DNA reads TGCAGTGCTACTAACAATGAGCAGTTCTTC. Amino acid sequence: CSATNNEQFF.

V and J are TRBV29-1 and TRBJ2-3; D is perhaps TRBD1 (6 bases). The CDR3 is 13 amino acids. The V gene's germline CDR1 is SQVTM and CDR2 ANQGSEA. Trimming stripped 8 bases from V and 2 bases from J, with 14 bases between. The CDR3 reads CSSQGRLTDTQYF. Here the CDR3 DNA reads TGCAGCAGTCAGGGGCGCCTCACAGATACGCAGTATTTT.

CDR3 nucleotides: TGCAGTGCCGAGGGGATTTCGGAGACCCAGTACTTC. It is translated as CSAEGISETQYF. V gene TRBV20-1 combines with J gene TRBJ2-5; D is possibly TRBD1 or TRBD2 (5 bases each). Germline CDR1 is DFQATT and CDR2 is SNEGSKA (reference sequence). The CDR3 loop spans 12 amino acids. Trimming cost V 6 bases and J 5 bases, with 13 bases left between them.

The chain is built from TRBV28 and TRBJ2-1; 7 bases fit TRBD2. From germline, CDR1 is MDHEN and CDR2 SYDVKM. Trimming cost V 7 bases and J 6 bases; bases outside gene matches: 15. CDR3 length: 16 residues. CDR3 residues: CASTKSRLLATNEQFF. In nucleotides, the CDR3 is TGTGCCAGCACCAAAAGCCGCTTACTAGCGACCAATGAGCAGTTCTTC.

This clonotype was detected only a few times. The chain joins TRBV15 to TRBJ2-1; D is undetermined. Germline CDR1 and CDR2: LNHNV and YYDKDF (reference sequence). V was pared by 3 bases and J by 0 bases, with 9 bases between. The CDR3 covers 15 residues. The CDR3 region is CATSSGRSSYNEQFF. The CDR3 DNA is TGTGCCACCAGCAGCGGACGTAGCTCCTACAATGAGCAGTTCTTC.

The genes are TRBV28 and TRBJ1-4, with D tentatively TRBD1 (6 bases). The germline CDR1 and CDR2 sequences are MDHEN and SYDVKM. The V and J ends lost 8 bases and 12 bases respectively, with 19 bases between them. The CDR3 contains 13 residues. The chain's CDR3 is CASSRDTVRQLFF. The CDR3 DNA reads TGTGCCAGCTCCCGGGACACCGTACGGCAACTGTTTTTT.

V gene TRBV7-9 combines with J gene TRBJ2-5; D gene ambiguous. Germline V gene data show CDR1 as SEHNR and CDR2 as FQNEAQ (reference sequence). This CDR3 is 14 amino acids long. V was cut by 3 bases and J by 0 bases, with 8 bases left in between. CDR3 sequence reads: CASSFIVYQETQYF. In DNA form, the CDR3 reads TGTGCCAGCAGCTTCATAGTGTACCAAGAGACCCAGTACTTC. The full variable domain, in which reference TRBV7-9 and TRBJ2-5 provide the parts outside the CDR3, is DTGVSQNPRHKITKRGQNVTFRCDPISEHNRLYWYRQTLGQGPEFLTYFQNEAQLEKSRLLSDRFSAERPKGSFSTLEIQRTEQGDSAMYLCASSFIVYQETQYFGPGTRLLVL.

The chain uses TRBV6-2 or TRBV6-3 and TRBJ1-1; perhaps TRBD1 as D (6 bases). Germline values: CDR1 MNHEY, CDR2 SVGEGT. With 8 bases removed from V and 6 bases from J, the gap between germline ends came to 16 bases. The CDR3 extends over 13 amino acids. The CDR3: CASCEQGGSEAFF. The CDR3 region has the DNA TGTGCCAGCTGTGAACAGGGAGGGTCTGAAGCTTTCTTT.

The chain couples TRBV25-1 to TRBJ2-3; D possibly corresponds to TRBD2 (6 bases). This CDR3 is built from 15 residues. Germline-derived CDR1 and CDR2 are MGHDK and SYGVNS. Trimming took off 4 bases at V and 5 bases at J, with 16 bases between the two ends. CDR3 sequence: CASSGSPGERDTQYF. CDR3 nucleotides: TGTGCCAGCAGTGGAAGCCCGGGGGAGAGAGATACGCAGTATTTT.

Turning to this clonotype: This CDR3 fails to terminate in the conserved phenylalanine or tryptophan, so it likely reflects a read error. This chain joins TRBV4-1 and TRBJ2-7, with 8 bases fitting TRBD1. V lost 4 bases and J lost 5; bases outside the gene matches: 7. The CDR3 has 14 amino acids. Germline V gives CDR1 MGHRA, CDR2 YSYEKL. The DNA for the CDR3 is TGCGCCAGCAGCCTCAGGGGGCTCGCGGACGAGCAGTACTCC. It specifies CASSLRGLADEQYS.

The V call is TRBV12-3 or TRBV12-4, the J call TRBJ1-1, with 7 bases fitting TRBD1. V trimming: 7 bases; J trimming: 8 bases; junction bases outside the gene matches: 13. This CDR3 comprises 14 residues. The CDR3 loop is CASTQQGLGSEAFF. The CDR3 nucleotides are TGTGCCAGCACCCAACAGGGGCTTGGCTCGGAAGCTTTCTTT.

Note on this clonotype: Its ends do not fully match the called genes, so a read error is possible. This chain joins TRBV29-1 and TRBJ2-5; 8 bases align to TRBD2. Germline values: CDR1 SQVTM, CDR2 ANQGSEA. CDR3 size: 13 residues. In DNA, the CDR3 is TGCAGCGTTGAAGATCGGTCGGGAGGGCATCCGTTCTTC. Protein product: CSVEDRSGGHPFF.

This clonotype turned up a few times. The chain recombines TRBV15 with TRBJ1-2, with D possibly matching TRBD1 (6 bases). CDR3 length equals 12 residues. Between the trimmed V and J ends, which lost 6 bases and 7 bases, there was a span of 12 bases. Per the germline V gene, CDR1 is LNHNV and CDR2 is YYDKDF (reference sequence). CDR3 in DNA: TGTGCCACCAGTACCGGGGGCATTGGCTACACCTTC. Translation: CATSTGGIGYTF.

The chain links TRBV5-1 to TRBJ2-1; a weak D match, TRBD1 (5 bases). Germline V gene data show CDR1 as SGHRS and CDR2 as YFSETQ. This CDR3 has 15 residues. V lost 1 base, J lost 4 bases, and 12 bases lay in between. The CDR3 loop is CASSLIQGRYNEQFF. The DNA of the CDR3 is TGCGCCAGCAGCTTGATCCAGGGAAGATACAATGAGCAGTTCTTC.

The chain is built from TRBV9 and TRBJ1-3; the D is unclear. This CDR3 comprises 14 residues. V lost 7 bases and J 0 bases, leaving 11 bases between the germline ends. Looked up from germline, CDR1 is SGDLS and CDR2 is YYNGEE. The CDR3 spells CASALPDSGNTIYF. CDR3 sequence (DNA): TGTGCCAGCGCCCTCCCGGACTCTGGAAACACCATATATTTT.